This is a list of T cell receptor beta chains from one sample in a study of shared clonotypes between healthy human individuals. Only in-frame clones appear in the TCRdb table, and some are missing; sequencing was by immunoSEQ multiplex PCR. The sample yields hundreds of thousands of clones, roughly 72% seen once. The sequencing input was memory CD4+ T cells sorted from blood. The receptors stem from a woman in her thirties in good health. CDR3s include the opening cysteine and the closing phenylalanine or tryptophan. The D gene is left open where the match is weak. Size is stated for part of the rows, as once, few or many counts, or as a class when the clone is expanded.

V gene: TRBV2; clone size: .; J gene: TRBJ2-3; D gene: .; CDR3 DNA: TGTGCCAGCATCAGGCTGAGCACAGATACGCAGTATTTT; CDR3 protein: CASIRLSTDTQYF
V gene: TRBV2; clone size: few; J gene: TRBJ1-5; D gene: .; CDR3 DNA: TGTGCCAGCCGTCTCGCGGGGGGCGGCAATCAGCCCCAGCATTTT; CDR3 protein: CASRLAGGGNQPQHF
V gene: TRBV7-3; clone size: .; J gene: TRBJ2-3; D gene: .; CDR3 DNA: TGTGCCAGCAGCTTCAATGGGGGAACAGATACGCAGTATTTT; CDR3 protein: CASSFNGGTDTQYF
V gene: TRBV6-6; clone size: few; J gene: TRBJ2-1; D gene: .; CDR3 DNA: TGTGCCAGCAGTCCCGGGATTGAGCAGTTCTTC; CDR3 protein: CASSPGIEQFF
V gene: TRBV7-7; clone size: .; J gene: TRBJ2-1; D gene: TRBD1; CDR3 DNA: TGTGCCAGCAGCAAGACAGGGGGGATCAGCTCCTACAATGAGCAGTTCTTC; CDR3 protein: CASSKTGGISSYNEQFF
V gene: TRBV6-1; clone size: .; J gene: TRBJ1-1; D gene: .; CDR3 DNA: TGTGCCAGCAGTCAGAACAAGAACACTGAAGCTTTCTTT; CDR3 protein: CASSQNKNTEAFF
V gene: TRBV10-3; clone size: .; J gene: TRBJ1-2; D gene: .; CDR3 DNA: TGTGCCATCAGTGAGGCAGGGTCTCGGTCGAGGGGCTACACCTTC; CDR3 protein: CAISEAGSRSRGYTF
V gene: TRBV21-1; clone size: .; J gene: TRBJ2-6; D gene: .; CDR3 DNA: TGTGCCAGCAGCAAAGTTCCAGGGGTCCGCTCTGGGGCCAACGTCCTGACTTTC; CDR3 protein: CASSKVPGVRSGANVLTF
V gene: TRBV29-1; clone size: .; J gene: TRBJ2-7; D gene: TRBD1; CDR3 DNA: TGCAGCGTCGCTGGGACAGGGAGAGGCTACGAGCAGTACTTC; CDR3 protein: CSVAGTGRGYEQYF
V gene: TRBV2; clone size: .; J gene: TRBJ2-7; D gene: .; CDR3 DNA: TGTGCCAGCAGAGTCCTAGCGTCTTCCTACGAGCAGTACTTC; CDR3 protein: CASRVLASSYEQYF
V gene: TRBV7-6; clone size: .; J gene: TRBJ2-7; D gene: .; CDR3 DNA: TGTGCCAGCAGCTTAGGTCAAGGCGCTTTCTACGAGCAGTACTTC; CDR3 protein: CASSLGQGAFYEQYF
V gene: TRBV7-2; clone size: few; J gene: TRBJ1-3; D gene: .; CDR3 DNA: TGTGCCAGCAGCTCAGCACGGGTCAGCACCTCTGGAAACACCATATATTTT; CDR3 protein: CASSSARVSTSGNTIYF
V gene: TRBV2; clone size: .; J gene: TRBJ2-2; D gene: .; CDR3 DNA: TGTGCCAGCACACGAACTCTGACGGACACCGGGGAGCTGTTTTTT; CDR3 protein: CASTRTLTDTGELFF
V gene: TRBV30; clone size: few; J gene: TRBJ1-1; D gene: .; CDR3 DNA: TGTGCCTGGAGGCCTGTTTTGGGAACTGAAGCTTTCTTT; CDR3 protein: CAWRPVLGTEAFF
V gene: TRBV28; clone size: .; J gene: TRBJ2-3; D gene: TRBD2; CDR3 DNA: TGTGCCAGCAGTCCAGCGGGAGGGTTCAAAGATACGCAGTATTTT; CDR3 protein: CASSPAGGFKDTQYF
V gene: TRBV6-1; clone size: .; J gene: TRBJ1-3; D gene: TRBD1; CDR3 DNA: TGTGCCAGCAGTGCAATTTTGACAGGGCCCGGAAACACCATATATTTT; CDR3 protein: CASSAILTGPGNTIYF
V gene: TRBV2; clone size: .; J gene: TRBJ2-5; D gene: .; CDR3 DNA: TGTGCCAGCAGCCCCCTAGAGATTGGCGAGACCCAGTACTTC; CDR3 protein: CASSPLEIGETQYF
V gene: TRBV19; clone size: .; J gene: TRBJ1-5; D gene: .; CDR3 DNA: TGTGCCAGTAGGCCAATTTTTAAAACGACCGATCAGCCCCAGCATTTT; CDR3 protein: CASRPIFKTTDQPQHF
V gene: TRBV9; clone size: .; J gene: TRBJ1-6; D gene: TRBD1; CDR3 DNA: TGTGCCAGCAGCGTATACGGGACAGGGAATTCACCCCTCCACTTT; CDR3 protein: CASSVYGTGNSPLHF
V gene: TRBV27; clone size: .; J gene: TRBJ2-2; D gene: TRBD1; CDR3 DNA: TGTGCCAGCAGGTTTAGGACAGGAGGAGGGGAGCTGTTTTTT; CDR3 protein: CASRFRTGGGELFF
V gene: TRBV7-8; clone size: once; J gene: TRBJ1-6; D gene: TRBD1; CDR3 DNA: TGTGCCAGCAGTAAGGGGACAGATAATTCACCCCTCCACTTT; CDR3 protein: CASSKGTDNSPLHF
V gene: TRBV6-5; clone size: .; J gene: TRBJ1-5; D gene: .; CDR3 DNA: TGTGCCAGCAGTCCCGGGGGTATGGGCCAGCCCCAGCATTTT; CDR3 protein: CASSPGGMGQPQHF
V gene: TRBV10-3; clone size: .; J gene: TRBJ1-5; D gene: .; CDR3 DNA: TGTGCCATCAGTGAGTCCGGAGAGCCCAATCAGCCCCAGCATTTT; CDR3 protein: CAISESGEPNQPQHF
V gene: TRBV5-4; clone size: .; J gene: TRBJ1-1; D gene: TRBD1; CDR3 DNA: TGTGCCAGCAGCACTGGACAGGGGCCGAACACTGAAGCTTTCTTT; CDR3 protein: CASSTGQGPNTEAFF
V gene: TRBV29-1; clone size: once; J gene: TRBJ1-1; D gene: .; CDR3 DNA: TGCAGCGTCCAGACTGGGGGAAGAGCTTTCTTT; CDR3 protein: CSVQTGGRAFF
V gene: TRBV5-5; clone size: .; J gene: TRBJ2-7; D gene: TRBD2; CDR3 DNA: TGTGCCAGCAGCTTGTACGGGGGGACTAGCGGAATTTACGAGCAGTACTTC; CDR3 protein: CASSLYGGTSGIYEQYF
V gene: TRBV6-6; clone size: .; J gene: TRBJ2-3; D gene: .; CDR3 DNA: TGTGCCAGCAGCCTGGACTATGCAGATACGCAGTATTTT; CDR3 protein: CASSLDYADTQYF
V gene: TRBV4-1; clone size: few; J gene: TRBJ2-3; D gene: TRBD2; CDR3 DNA: TGCGCCAGCAGCCAAGTCGGGGGGAAGGGGTATTTT; CDR3 protein: CASSQVGGKGYF
V gene: TRBV10-2; clone size: once; J gene: TRBJ2-7; D gene: TRBD2; CDR3 DNA: TGCGCCAGCAGTGGGGGGACTAGCGGGAGTTCCTACGAGCAGTACTTC; CDR3 protein: CASSGGTSGSSYEQYF
V gene: TRBV7-9; clone size: .; J gene: TRBJ2-7; D gene: TRBD1; CDR3 DNA: TGTGCCAGCAGCTTAGGGTTGTCGGGGACAGGGAGTCGGGAGCAGTACTTC; CDR3 protein: CASSLGLSGTGSREQYF
V gene: TRBV7-8; clone size: .; J gene: TRBJ2-2; D gene: .; CDR3 DNA: TGTGCCAGCAGCTTCTCCCTCGCGAACACCGGGGAGCTGTTTTTT; CDR3 protein: CASSFSLANTGELFF
V gene: TRBV5-8; clone size: .; J gene: TRBJ2-3; D gene: .; CDR3 DNA: TGTGCCAGCAGCTTGTTAGTCAGGCCTGGCACAGATACGCAGTATTTT; CDR3 protein: CASSLLVRPGTDTQYF
V gene: TRBV7-9; clone size: .; J gene: TRBJ1-5; D gene: .; CDR3 DNA: TGTGCCAGCAGCTCAGGGGCCGGTCAGCCCCAGCATTTT; CDR3 protein: CASSSGAGQPQHF
V gene: TRBV30; clone size: .; J gene: TRBJ1-4; D gene: .; CDR3 DNA: TGTGCCTGGAGTGCTGAGGGGGCAACTAATGAAAAACTGTTTTTT; CDR3 protein: CAWSAEGATNEKLFF
V gene: TRBV25-1; clone size: .; J gene: TRBJ2-7; D gene: TRBD2; CDR3 DNA: TGTGCCAGCACTAGCGGGAGGGAAACCTACGAGCAGTACTTC; CDR3 protein: CASTSGRETYEQYF
V gene: TRBV6-6; clone size: few; J gene: TRBJ1-1; D gene: TRBD1; CDR3 DNA: TGTGCCAGCAGTAATACAGGGGGCCGGAACACTGAAGCTTTCTTT; CDR3 protein: CASSNTGGRNTEAFF
V gene: TRBV7-9; clone size: many; J gene: TRBJ2-1; D gene: .; CDR3 DNA: TGTGCCAGCAGCTTAGTGGCTAGTTCTAGCTCCTACAATGAGCAGTTCTTC; CDR3 protein: CASSLVASSSSYNEQFF
V gene: TRBV30; clone size: .; J gene: TRBJ2-7; D gene: .; CDR3 DNA: TGTGCCTGGAGTGTACCCGGGGAAGGGGCCTACGAGCAGTACTTC; CDR3 protein: CAWSVPGEGAYEQYF
V gene: TRBV2; clone size: .; J gene: TRBJ1-1; D gene: TRBD1; CDR3 DNA: TGTGCCAGTAACAGGGGGATCATGAACACTGAAGCTTTCTTT; CDR3 protein: CASNRGIMNTEAFF
V gene: TRBV1; clone size: .; J gene: TRBJ1-5; D gene: .; CDR3 DNA: TGCACCAGCAGCCAAGTTCAGGGGGCTAGCAATCAGCCCCAGCATTTT; CDR3 protein: CTSSQVQGASNQPQHF
V gene: TRBV7-8; clone size: once; J gene: TRBJ2-5; D gene: TRBD1; CDR3 DNA: TGTGCCAGCAGCTTAGCCGGGACAGGGGGTGGAGAGACCCAGTACTTC; CDR3 protein: CASSLAGTGGGETQYF
V gene: TRBV19; clone size: .; J gene: TRBJ1-1; D gene: .; CDR3 DNA: TGTGCCAGTAGTATATGGCCGGGACGGATTTCTGAAGCTTTCTTT; CDR3 protein: CASSIWPGRISEAFF
V gene: TRBV11-2; clone size: .; J gene: TRBJ2-7; D gene: TRBD1; CDR3 DNA: TGTGCCAGCAGCTTAGGACCGACAGGGGGCAGGGCCTACGAGCAGTACTTC; CDR3 protein: CASSLGPTGGRAYEQYF
V gene: TRBV19; clone size: .; J gene: TRBJ2-1; D gene: TRBD2; CDR3 DNA: TGTGCCAGTAGAGGGAAGTGGGGGACTAGCGGGAGAACATATGAGCAGTTCTTC; CDR3 protein: CASRGKWGTSGRTYEQFF
V gene: TRBV25-1; clone size: .; J gene: TRBJ2-7; D gene: .; CDR3 DNA: TGTGCCAGCAGTGAATCTTGGTTTTCCGAGCAGTACTTC; CDR3 protein: CASSESWFSEQYF
V gene: TRBV7-2; clone size: .; J gene: TRBJ1-2; D gene: .; CDR3 DNA: TGTGCCAGCAGCTTAGAGGCCCACTGGGAAGGGGCAATCTCTCATGGCTACACCTTC; CDR3 protein: CASSLEAHWEGAISHGYTF
V gene: TRBV19; clone size: .; J gene: TRBJ1-4; D gene: .; CDR3 DNA: TGTGCCAGTAGTATACAAGTCACGGAAAAACTGTTTTTT; CDR3 protein: CASSIQVTEKLFF
V gene: TRBV7-3; clone size: few; J gene: TRBJ1-1; D gene: .; CDR3 DNA: TGTGCCAGCAGCTTAATGGCTACAGAGGAAGCTTTCTTT; CDR3 protein: CASSLMATEEAFF
V gene: TRBV2; clone size: once; J gene: TRBJ2-2; D gene: TRBD2; CDR3 DNA: TGTGCCAGCAGCTCGACCGGGACTAGTACCGGGGAGCTGTTTTTT; CDR3 protein: CASSSTGTSTGELFF
V gene: TRBV7-3; clone size: .; J gene: TRBJ2-7; D gene: .; CDR3 DNA: TGTGCCAGCAGCTTACAGGGGAACTACGAGCAGTACTTC; CDR3 protein: CASSLQGNYEQYF
V gene: TRBV6-5; clone size: .; J gene: TRBJ1-3; D gene: .; CDR3 DNA: TGTGCCAGCAGCCGAAATCAACGAATGGGAAACACCATATATTTT; CDR3 protein: CASSRNQRMGNTIYF
V gene: TRBV11-2; clone size: .; J gene: TRBJ1-1; D gene: TRBD1; CDR3 DNA: TGTGCCAGCAACGACCACAGGGGGCAATGGACTGAAGCTTTCTTT; CDR3 protein: CASNDHRGQWTEAFF
V gene: TRBV6-6; clone size: many; J gene: TRBJ2-7; D gene: TRBD2; CDR3 DNA: TGTGCCAGCTGTACGAGCGGGAGGGCGGGTGACGAGCAGTACTTC; CDR3 protein: CASCTSGRAGDEQYF
V gene: TRBV19; clone size: few; J gene: TRBJ1-5; D gene: TRBD1; CDR3 DNA: TGTGCCAGTAGTATGCAGGGACAGGTTCGCAATCAGCCCCAGCATTTT; CDR3 protein: CASSMQGQVRNQPQHF
V gene: TRBV5-6; clone size: .; J gene: TRBJ2-1; D gene: .; CDR3 DNA: TGTGCCAGCAGCCGCGGACAGTTAGATGAGCAGTTCTTC; CDR3 protein: CASSRGQLDEQFF
V gene: TRBV18; clone size: once; J gene: TRBJ1-2; D gene: .; CDR3 DNA: TGTGCCAGCTCATCAGGACACGTGGGTAATGGCTACACCTTC; CDR3 protein: CASSSGHVGNGYTF
V gene: TRBV29-1; clone size: .; J gene: TRBJ2-2; D gene: .; CDR3 DNA: TGCAGCGTTGAAAACTCCGGGCAGCTGTTTTTT; CDR3 protein: CSVENSGQLFF